One and the same sample provided the 27 T cell receptor beta chains below, sequenced in a study of beta chain features in type 1 diabetes. Investigators reverse transcribed all isolated RNA, so they sequenced expressed TCRB transcripts. Sequencing used immunoSEQ multiplex PCR; TCRdb keeps in-frame clones, though not all of them. The sample consists of 130,000 to 150,000 clones, 10% of them appearing once. Source material: naive CD4+ T cells from blood. These receptor sequences come from a man younger than 30 in good health.

This clone was detected a few times. This sample also contains other DNA sequences that code for the same CDR3. J is TRBJ1-4 and V is TRBV7-9, with TRBD1 identical over 7 bases. CDR1 is SEHNR and CDR2 is FQNEAQ in the germline V gene (reference sequence). V shed 5 bases, J shed 7 bases, and the junction held 4 bases outside the gene matches. The CDR3 spans 13 residues. The CDR3 is CASSPRQGEKLFF. The CDR3 DNA reads as TGTGCCAGCAGCCCCAGACAGGGTGAAAAACTGTTTTTT.

This rearrangement joins TRBV18 to TRBJ2-7; 8 bases are a match to TRBD1. The CDR3 is 15 residues long. Unmatched junction bases numbered 6, after V lost 5 bases and J lost 0 bases. CDR1 and CDR2 from the germline V gene are KGHSH and LQKENI. The CDR3 protein is CASSARDRSSYEQYF. CDR3 coding DNA: TGTGCCAGCTCAGCCCGGGACAGGAGCTCCTACGAGCAGTACTTC.

This clone occurred many times. J is TRBJ2-2 and V is TRBV7-2, with unresolved D. The CDR3 totals 14 residues. CDR1 and CDR2 from the germline V gene are SGHTA and FQGNSA. Trimming took off 7 bases at V and 0 bases at J, with 9 bases between the two ends. CDR3 in DNA: TGTGCCAGCATGCGGCAGACGAACACCGGGGAGCTGTTTTTT. Its protein product is CASMRQTNTGELFF. Full variable domain (missing parts from reference TRBV7-2 and TRBJ2-2): GAGVSQSPSNKVTEKGKDVELRCDPISGHTALYWYRQSLGQGLEFLIYFQGNSAPDKSGLPSDRFSAERTGGSVSTLTIQRTQQEDSAVYLCASMRQTNTGELFFGEGSRLTVL.

This clone came up a few times. The chain recombines TRBV7-9 with TRBJ1-2; a possible D gene is TRBD1 (5 bases). Germline V gene data show CDR1 as SEHNR and CDR2 as FQNEAQ (reference sequence). Between the trimmed V and J ends, which lost 8 bases and 3 bases, there was a span of 13 bases. The CDR3 covers 13 residues. In nucleotides, the CDR3 is TGTGCCAGCCTCGATTGGGGGGACTATGGCTACACCTTC. As protein: CASLDWGDYGYTF.

This clone has only a few counts. This chain uses TRBV7-3 with TRBJ1-5; no clear D. V lost 3 bases and J lost 5, with 5 bases in between. Germline CDR1 is SGHTA and CDR2 is FQGTGA. This CDR3 is built from 12 residues. The CDR3 loop reads CASSFTHQPQHF. The CDR3 DNA sequence: TGTGCCAGCAGCTTCACACATCAGCCCCAGCATTTT. The variable domain in full, completed from reference TRBV7-3 and TRBJ1-5, reads GAGVSQTPSNKVTEKGKYVELRCDPISGHTALYWYRQSLGQGPEFLIYFQGTGAADDSGLPNDRFFAVRPEGSVSTLKIQRTERGDSAVYLCASSFTHQPQHFGDGTRLSIL.

The chain couples TRBV7-9 to TRBJ2-5; D is perhaps TRBD2 (6 bases). The germline V gene encodes CDR1 SEHNR and CDR2 FQNEAQ (reference sequence). The V end was cut by 5 bases, the J end by 5 bases, with 24 bases between. The CDR3 has 17 residues. For the CDR3, the DNA is TGTGCCAGCAGCCCACTCCCGGGGGTACCCACGAGGGAGACCCAGTACTTC. This sequence encodes CASSPLPGVPTRETQYF.

This clone was observed a few times. The rearrangement joins TRBV25-1 to TRBJ2-3, with D hard to call. V was shortened by 5 bases and J by 4 bases, with 10 bases between the two germline ends. Per the germline V gene, CDR1 is MGHDK and CDR2 is SYGVNS. This CDR3 is 13 amino acids long. The CDR3 here is CASSLFTADTQYF. DNA for the CDR3: TGTGCCAGCAGTTTGTTCACGGCAGATACGCAGTATTTT. The entire variable domain, with the rest obtained from reference TRBV25-1 and TRBJ2-3, is as follows: EADIYQTPRYLVIGTGKKITLECSQTMGHDKMYWYQQDPGMELHLIHYSYGVNSTEKGDLSSESTVSRIRTEHFPLTLESARPSHTSQYLCASSLFTADTQYFGPGTRLTVL.

The J gene is TRBJ2-1, the V gene TRBV25-1; the match to TRBD1 covers 7 bases. CDR3 length: 17 residues. V shed 4 bases and J 0 bases; nucleotides not matched to a gene: 9. Germline loops: CDR1 MGHDK, CDR2 SYGVNS. The CDR3 region is CASSASSGQSSYNEQFF. The CDR3, as DNA: TGTGCCAGCAGTGCGTCATCGGGACAGAGCTCCTACAATGAGCAGTTCTTC.

This clone was seen a handful of times. The J gene is TRBJ2-5, the V gene TRBV10-3; TRBD2 matches at 8 bases. V trimming: 11 bases; J trimming: 2 bases; junction bases outside the gene matches: 7. This CDR3 is 13 amino acids long. Germline-derived CDR1 and CDR2 are ENHRY and SYGVKD. The CDR3: CAASRGEQETQYF. The CDR3 coding sequence is TGTGCCGCTTCGCGGGGGGAACAAGAGACCCAGTACTTC.

This clone was counted only a few times. This chain connects TRBV15 to TRBJ1-6; TRBD1 matches 7 bases. Germline V lookup: CDR1 LNHNV, CDR2 YYDKDF (reference sequence). The CDR3 spans 14 residues. V shed 7 bases, J shed 3 bases, and the junction held 3 bases outside the gene matches. The CDR3 loop is CATTRDSYNSPLHF. DNA of the CDR3: TGTGCCACCACCCGGGACAGCTATAATTCACCCCTCCACTTT.

This chain links TRBV10-2 with TRBJ2-3, with 7 bases fitting TRBD2. This CDR3 region has 13 residues. Germline V gene lookup returns CDR1 WSHSY and CDR2 SAAADI. V was clipped by 3 bases and J by 7 bases; unmatched bases: 4. The CDR3 DNA reads as TGCGCCAGCAGTGAAGCGGGGCTGAATACGCAGTATTTT. Its translation is CASSEAGLNTQYF.

This clone was seen a handful of times. The gene calls are TRBV5-1 and TRBJ2-5; 7 bases agree with TRBD1. This CDR3 has 14 residues. CDR1 SGHRS and CDR2 YFSETQ come from the germline V gene. The V segment lost 3 bases and the J segment 4 bases; nucleotides outside the gene matches: 6. This chain's CDR3 is CASSWGTARETQYF. CDR3 nucleotides: TGCGCCAGCAGCTGGGGGACAGCAAGAGAGACCCAGTACTTC.

In its sample, this clone was seen a few times. The chain uses TRBV10-3 and TRBJ1-2; D may be TRBD1 (6 bases). There are 14 residues in the CDR3. Trimming cost V 11 bases and J 0 bases, with 16 bases left between them. Germline V gene data show CDR1 as ENHRY and CDR2 as SYGVKD. The CDR3 here is CAVNRDTSNYGYTF. The DNA of the CDR3 is TGTGCCGTGAACCGGGACACATCTAACTATGGCTACACCTTC.

A few counts support this clone. This rearrangement joins TRBV7-9 to TRBJ2-4; 7 positions agree with TRBD2. CDR3 length: 16 amino acids. Looked up from germline, CDR1 is SEHNR and CDR2 is FQNEAQ (reference sequence). With V trimmed by 5 bases and J by 0 bases, 7 bases remained unmatched. CDR3 amino acids: CASSQRGLGAKNIQYF. In DNA, the CDR3 is TGTGCCAGCAGCCAACGCGGACTAGGAGCCAAAAACATTCAGTACTTC.

The J gene is TRBJ2-3, the V gene TRBV5-1; TRBD1 is a possible D gene (6 bases). V was clipped by 2 bases and J by 6 bases, with 16 bases between them. The CDR3 length is 15 residues. Germline V gene lookup returns CDR1 SGHRS and CDR2 YFSETQ. Written as DNA, the CDR3 is TGCGCCAGCAGCTTTAGTTTGGGGGCCCGGGATACGCAGTATTTT. This sequence encodes CASSFSLGARDTQYF. Full variable domain (outside the CDR3, taken from reference TRBV5-1 and TRBJ2-3): KAGVTQTPRYLIKTRGQQVTLSCSPISGHRSVSWYQQTPGQGLQFLFEYFSETQRNKGNFPGRFSGRQFSNSRSEMNVSTLELGDSALYLCASSFSLGARDTQYFGPGTRLTVL.

The chain is built from TRBV28 and TRBJ1-4; weak D call: TRBD1 (6 bases). The CDR3 is 14 residues long. Germline values: CDR1 MDHEN, CDR2 SYDVKM. V lost 6 bases, J lost 8 bases, and 16 bases lay in between. CDR3 region: CASRASGQAEKLFF. Here the CDR3 DNA reads TGTGCCAGCAGAGCGTCGGGACAAGCCGAAAAACTGTTTTTT.

The rearrangement uses TRBV6-1 and TRBJ2-5; tentative D call: TRBD1 (5 bases). The V end lost 3 bases, the J end lost 0 bases, and 11 bases lay between the germline ends. The CDR3 consists of 15 residues. CDR1 is MNHNS and CDR2 is SASEGT in the germline V gene. CDR3 DNA: TGTGCCAGCAGTGACGTGACAGCGTACCAAGAGACCCAGTACTTC. Its translation is CASSDVTAYQETQYF.

This clone has more than one count but fewer than ten. The J gene is TRBJ2-3, the V gene TRBV4-3, with 7 nucleotides matching TRBD1. CDR1 is LGHNA, CDR2 YSLEER, per germline. The CDR3 totals 17 residues. The trim removed 1 base at V and 2 bases at J, leaving 9 bases unmatched. CDR3 residues: CASSQVGVGTDTDTQYF. The CDR3 bases are TGCGCCAGCAGCCAAGTAGGGGTCGGGACAGACACAGATACGCAGTATTTT.

In its sample, this clone was seen a few times. The chain carries TRBV7-2 and TRBJ1-3; 8 bases map to TRBD1. V lost 5 bases, J lost 2 bases, and 5 bases stayed unmatched. The CDR3 loop spans 15 amino acids. Germline-derived CDR1 and CDR2 are SGHTA and FQGNSA. This CDR3 is CASSQQGATGNTIYF. In DNA form, the CDR3 reads TGTGCCAGCAGCCAGCAGGGGGCAACTGGAAACACCATATATTTT.

This clone was picked up a small number of times. The chain combines TRBV5-1 with TRBJ1-4, with TRBD1 matching over 7 bases. Germline CDR1 SGHRS, CDR2 YFSETQ. The CDR3 runs 15 residues. Losses at the gene ends were 4 bases for V and 7 bases for J; bases not matched to a gene: 10. The CDR3 protein is CASSVEGASGEKLFF. The CDR3 DNA reads TGCGCCAGCAGCGTAGAGGGGGCGTCGGGTGAAAAACTGTTTTTT.

This clone came up a few times. The chain links TRBV4-1 to TRBJ2-7; no definite D call. The CDR3 consists of 16 residues. CDR1 and CDR2 (germline): MGHRA, YSYEKL. V was cut by 5 bases and J by 0 bases, with 17 bases left in between. The CDR3 reads CASSLRPSAASYEQYF. As DNA, the CDR3 is TGCGCCAGCAGCTTACGCCCTTCGGCGGCCTCCTACGAGCAGTACTTC.

This clone came up a few times. The rearrangement joins TRBV6-6 to TRBJ2-7; D possibly corresponds to TRBD2 (7 bases). The CDR3 spans 16 residues. V lost 2 bases to trimming and J lost 6 bases, with 20 bases between them. Germline-derived CDR1 and CDR2 are MNHNY and SVGAGI (reference sequence). CDR3 in amino acids: CASSYGGAHYRGEQYF. The DNA of the CDR3 is TGTGCCAGCAGTTACGGGGGGGCCCACTATAGGGGCGAGCAGTACTTC.

This rearrangement joins TRBV12-5 to TRBJ2-3; 8 bases are a match to TRBD2. The CDR3 runs to 16 residues. Germline CDR1 and CDR2: LGHNT and FRNRAP. V dropped 5 bases and J dropped 0; count of bases not matched to a gene: 7. The CDR3 DNA sequence: TGTGCTAGTGGTCTCGGACTAGCCGCGAGCACAGATACGCAGTATTTT. Its protein is CASGLGLAASTDTQYF.

This chain joins TRBV4-3 and TRBJ2-1; 9 bases are a match to TRBD1. Germline CDR1 is LGHNA and CDR2 is YSLEER. This CDR3 region has 17 residues. With V trimmed by 3 bases and J by 7 bases, 13 bases remained unmatched. CDR3: CASSHKRTGDFGNEQFF. For the CDR3, the DNA is TGCGCCAGCAGCCACAAACGGACAGGGGATTTTGGGAATGAGCAGTTCTTC.

This clone was seen at least ten times. The DNA of the CDR3 is TGTGCCATCAGTGCGGGAGAAGGGGAGCTGTTTTTT. It translates to CAISAGEGELFF. The chain combines TRBV10-3 with TRBJ2-2; possibly TRBD2 for D (6 bases). CDR1 is ENHRY, CDR2 SYGVKD, per germline. Trimming cost V 4 bases and J 8 bases, with 8 bases left between them. This CDR3 is 12 amino acids long.

The chain couples TRBV9 to TRBJ2-2; unclear D gene. Between the trimmed V and J ends, which lost 2 bases and 2 bases, there was a span of 10 bases. The CDR3 runs 15 residues. The germline CDR1 and CDR2 sequences are SGDLS and YYNGEE. The CDR3 DNA is TGTGCCAGCAGCGTTCAACAGATCAACACCGGGGAGCTGTTTTTT. Its protein is CASSVQQINTGELFF.

The J gene is TRBJ2-5, the V gene TRBV5-6, with 11 bases identical to TRBD1. V shed 5 bases and J 9 bases; nucleotides not matched to a gene: 9. This CDR3 region has 14 residues. CDR1 is SGHDT and CDR2 is YYEEEE in the germline V gene. CDR3 protein: CASSGQGALRAQYF. The CDR3 region has the DNA TGTGCCAGCAGTGGACAGGGGGCTCTCAGGGCCCAGTACTTC.